This T cell receptor (beta chain) was observed in a study of beta chain features in type 1 diabetes. This clone was detected a few times. The J segment lost 5 bases and the V segment lost 1 base, leaving 6 bases of the junction unmatched. Germline V gene lookup returns CDR1 SGDLS and CDR2 YYNGEE. The CDR3 length is 15 residues. The isolated RNA, all of it, was reverse transcribed, so expressed TCRB transcripts were what got sequenced. TCRdb's copy holds only in-frame clones and misses some; the assay was immunoSEQ multiplex PCR. The sample gives about 330,000 clones, 11% of which show up once; around 0.015% is in the top ten.

Material: naive CD4+ T cells from blood. The receptor's source is a woman in her thirties in good health. The chain joins TRBV9 to TRBJ2-7; TRBD2 matches 10 bases. The CDR3 DNA reads as TGTGCCAGCAGCGTAACAGCGGGAGGGCCCCACGAGCAGTACTTC. It yields the protein CASSVTAGGPHEQYF.